The T cell receptor beta chain under discussion was sequenced for a study of blood T cell repertoires in COVID-19. Study-wide background: The United States, Italy and Spain provided the acute and convalescent COVID-19 samples. PBMCs, B-cell-depleted T cells, or T cells were the source of the cDNA or gDNA that made up the material.

Generated by immunoSEQ multiplex PCR, the TCRdb table keeps only in-frame clones and is missing some. The data hold approximately 200,000 clones, with more than 75% observed a single time. Per the germline V gene, CDR1 is MGHDK and CDR2 is SYGVNS. The ends were cut back, 1 base at V and 1 base at J, with 13 bases in the middle. This CDR3 region has 16 residues. Specimen: peripheral blood. This receptor was taken from a man aged 45-60 years with acute or convalescent COVID-19. The chain is built from TRBV25-1 and TRBJ1-1; possibly TRBD1 for D (5 bases). CDR3 DNA: TGTGCCAGCAGTGAATCGGTGGGGGGAGGGAACACTGAAGCTTTCTTT. Translation: CASSESVGGGNTEAFF.